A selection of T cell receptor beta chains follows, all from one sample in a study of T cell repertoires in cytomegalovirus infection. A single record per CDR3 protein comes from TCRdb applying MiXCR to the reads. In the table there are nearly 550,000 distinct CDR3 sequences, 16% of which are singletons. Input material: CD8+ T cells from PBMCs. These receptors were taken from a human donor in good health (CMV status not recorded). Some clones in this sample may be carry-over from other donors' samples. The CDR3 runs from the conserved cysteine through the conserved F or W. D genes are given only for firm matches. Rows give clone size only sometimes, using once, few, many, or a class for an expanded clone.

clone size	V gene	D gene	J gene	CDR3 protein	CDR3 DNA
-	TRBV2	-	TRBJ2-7	CASIGPTYEQYF	TGTGCCAGCATCGGGCCGACCTACGAGCAGTACTTC
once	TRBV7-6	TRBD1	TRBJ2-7	CASSLGTGQHYEQYF	TGTGCCAGCAGCTTAGGGACAGGACAGCACTACGAGCAGTACTTC
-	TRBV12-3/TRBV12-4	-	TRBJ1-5	CASSLGLVISNQPQHF	TGTGCCAGCAGTTTAGGCTTGGTAATTAGCAATCAGCCCCAGCATTTT
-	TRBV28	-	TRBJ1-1	CASSFYNRALNTEAFF	TGTGCCAGCAGTTTTTATAACAGGGCCCTGAACACTGAAGCTTTCTTT
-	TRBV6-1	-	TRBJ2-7	CASSDTGGGEQYF	TGTGCCAGCAGTGATACAGGGGGGGGAGAGCAGTACTTC
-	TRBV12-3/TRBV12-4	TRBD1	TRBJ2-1	CASSSTGGREQFF	TGTGCCAGCAGTTCTACAGGGGGACGTGAGCAGTTCTTC
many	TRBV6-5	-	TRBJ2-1	CASSYSASNEQFF	TGTGCCAGCAGTTACTCGGCTAGCAATGAGCAGTTCTTC
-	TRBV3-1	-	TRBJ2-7	CASSQIPGAGYEQYF	TGTGCCAGCAGCCAGATTCCGGGAGCGGGTTACGAGCAGTACTTC
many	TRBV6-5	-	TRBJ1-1	CASSYEGGRTEAFF	TGTGCCAGCAGTTACGAGGGTGGAAGGACTGAAGCTTTCTTT
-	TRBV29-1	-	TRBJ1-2	CSVALSNYGYTF	TGCAGCGTCGCTTTGTCTAACTATGGCTACACCTTC
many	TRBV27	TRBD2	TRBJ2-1	CASSLSAQRDSYNEQFF	TGTGCCAGCAGTTTATCGGCCCAGCGGGACTCCTACAATGAGCAGTTCTTC
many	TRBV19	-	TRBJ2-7	CASKKGARTYEQYF	TGTGCCAGTAAAAAAGGGGCAAGAACCTACGAGCAGTACTTC
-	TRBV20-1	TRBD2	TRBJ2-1	CSARDRSAGGPSYNEQFF	TGCAGTGCTAGAGACCGGTCAGCGGGAGGGCCGAGCTACAATGAGCAGTTCTTC
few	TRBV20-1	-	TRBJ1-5	CSAREGGFSNQPQHF	TGCAGTGCTAGAGAGGGGGGTTTTAGCAATCAGCCCCAGCATTTT
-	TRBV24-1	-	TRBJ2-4	CATSEKLGAKNIQYF	TGTGCCACCAGTGAGAAACTTGGGGCCAAAAACATTCAGTACTTC
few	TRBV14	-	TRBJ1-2	CASSQLRNLGYTF	TGTGCCAGCAGCCAATTACGGAACTTGGGCTACACCTTC
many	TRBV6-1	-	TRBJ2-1	CASSVTISEYNEQFF	TGTGCCAGCAGTGTAACAATCTCAGAGTACAATGAGCAGTTCTTC
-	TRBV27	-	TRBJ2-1	CASCLGSLNYNEQFF	TGTGCCAGCTGCCTGGGCTCACTGAACTACAATGAGCAGTTCTTC
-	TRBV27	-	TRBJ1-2	CASSFVAQGLYGYTF	TGTGCCAGCAGTTTCGTCGCGCAGGGTCTCTATGGCTACACCTTC
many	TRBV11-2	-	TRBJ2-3	CASSYQDTDTQYF	TGTGCCAGCAGCTACCAGGACACAGATACGCAGTATTTT
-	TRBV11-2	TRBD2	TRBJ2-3	CASSGGLAVTDTQYF	TGTGCCAGCAGCGGCGGGCTAGCGGTCACAGATACGCAGTATTTT
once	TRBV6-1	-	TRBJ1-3	CASSGTAPGRTIYF	TGTGCCAGCAGCGGGACTGCTCCCGGGCGCACCATATATTTT
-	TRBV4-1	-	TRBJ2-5	CASSQGGGATHETQYF	TGCGCCAGCAGCCAAGGGGGGGGGGCCACCCACGAGACCCAGTACTTC
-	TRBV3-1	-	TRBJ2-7	CASSQEGTNTRSVQYF	TGTGCCAGCAGCCAAGAGGGGACAAACACTAGATCCGTGCAGTACTTC